What follows describes a single T cell receptor beta chain. PCR was performed a second time for about 7 to 12 cycles using a sample-barcoded 5' primer and a J-beta primer mix. Each CDR3 protein gets one entry after TCRdb re-called the 5' RACE reads with MiXCR. The sample yields 550,000 to 800,000 distinct CDR3 sequences, around 21% seen once. These data come from a study of blood T cells in healthy people across ages. This CDR3 contains 14 residues. Germline loops: CDR1 DFQATT, CDR2 SNEGSKA (reference sequence). V lost 2 bases and J 0 bases, leaving 8 bases between the germline ends. This TCR came from a man in his 70s in good health. The sequencing sample was made of blood. The V call is TRBV20-1, the J call TRBJ2-1; D remains ambiguous. CDR3 bases: TGCAGTGCTAGAAATCCGAGCTCCTACAATGAGCAGTTCTTC. Protein: CSARNPSSYNEQFF.